This T cell receptor beta chain was recorded in a study of blood T cell repertoires in COVID-19. Only in-frame clones appear in the TCRdb table, and some are missing; sequencing was by immunoSEQ multiplex PCR. Of about 100,000 clones listed, around four fifths are singletons. V was clipped by 5 bases and J by 5 bases, with 15 bases between them. The CDR3 covers 14 residues. Germline V lookup: CDR1 KGHSH, CDR2 LQKENI. Sequencing input: peripheral blood. The J gene is TRBJ2-5, the V gene TRBV18, with D possibly TRBD1 on 6 matching bases. This clonotype originated in a man in his forties or fifties with active or convalescent COVID-19. CDR3 sequence: CASSSTGSGETQYF. The CDR3 DNA is TGTGCCAGCTCATCCACAGGGAGTGGGGAGACCCAGTACTTC.